Described below is a single T cell receptor (beta chain) sequence and its context. No antigen is known for it. Germline CDR1 reads MNHNY; CDR2 reads SVGAGI (reference sequence). The CDR3 consists of 15 residues. Between the trimmed V and J ends, which lost 0 bases and 2 bases, there was a span of 10 bases. Assay: immunoSEQ multiplex PCR; the TCRdb copy retains only in-frame clones and omits some. The sample shows 50,000 to 75,000 clones, around nine tenths of them seen only once. The data derive from a study of graft-versus-host responses after intestinal transplantation. Study-wide background: Uniformly, recipients were administered anti-thymocyte globulin induction with subsequent tacrolimus and steroids for approximately 3 years. Study-level results: Peak levels of circulating GvH clones tracked with early post-transplant HvG declines. Allografts of patients with graft-donor T cell macrochimerism showed high graft-versus-host to host-versus-graft clone ratios.

This TCR was recovered from a human donor who was the organ donor for an intestinal transplant. V usage is TRBV6-6 and J usage is TRBJ1-1; no reliable D call. Source: unstimulated CD8+ T cells sorted from spleen or lymph node cells, taken before transplant. The CDR3 DNA is TGTGCCAGCAGTTACTCTTATAGTCCTAACACTGAAGCTTTCTTT. This translates into CASSYSYSPNTEAFF.